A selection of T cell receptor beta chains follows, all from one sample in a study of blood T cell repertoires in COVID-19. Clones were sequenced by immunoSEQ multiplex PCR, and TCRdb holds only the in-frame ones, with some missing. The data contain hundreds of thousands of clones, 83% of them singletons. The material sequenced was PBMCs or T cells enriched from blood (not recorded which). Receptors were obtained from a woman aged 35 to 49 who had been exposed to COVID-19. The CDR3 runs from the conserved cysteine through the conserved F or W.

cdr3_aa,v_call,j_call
CASSELNEQFF,TRBV25-1,TRBJ2-1
CASSELGRDSGNTIYF,TRBV6-1,TRBJ1-3
CASSSWAGQEGETQYF,TRBV9,TRBJ2-5
CASSSPDRGRTEAFF,TRBV7-2,TRBJ1-1
CASSFSRRTASGELFF,TRBV6-5,TRBJ2-2
CASSFGTENEKLFF,TRBV5-8,TRBJ1-4
CASSQGVGQPQHF,TRBV14,TRBJ1-5
CASSDPQQGLYGYTF,TRBV7-2,TRBJ1-2
CASSARGDRVVGELFF,TRBV9,TRBJ2-2
CASIGRGHSEAFF,TRBV6-5,TRBJ1-1
CSASSGGNTGELFF,TRBV20-1,TRBJ2-2
CASSYSRTSQGDTQYF,TRBV6-5,TRBJ2-3
CASSPRDSSNQPQHF,TRBV18,TRBJ1-5
CASSPGQGYGYTF,TRBV27,TRBJ1-2
CASITGGASLGTEAFF,TRBV28,TRBJ1-1
CASSLLAGAFNEQFF,TRBV5-1,TRBJ2-1
CASSSPLAGGGTDTQYF,TRBV27,TRBJ2-3
CASSLERDTLPNF,TRBV28,TRBJ2-4
CASSVGWTSGGRSETQYF,TRBV9,TRBJ2-5
CAWERDSRSYEQYF,TRBV30,TRBJ2-7
CASSVLALAYNEQFF,TRBV9,TRBJ2-1
CASSFSGGTYEQYF,TRBV5-1,TRBJ2-7
CASSYSNRDTEAFF,TRBV6-5,TRBJ1-1
CASSLNIRGNYGYTF,TRBV28,TRBJ1-2
CASIPTGGLNSPLHF,TRBV28,TRBJ1-6
CASSALGGPGTEAFF,TRBV9,TRBJ1-1
CASSIIDSSNQPQHF,TRBV6-5,TRBJ1-5